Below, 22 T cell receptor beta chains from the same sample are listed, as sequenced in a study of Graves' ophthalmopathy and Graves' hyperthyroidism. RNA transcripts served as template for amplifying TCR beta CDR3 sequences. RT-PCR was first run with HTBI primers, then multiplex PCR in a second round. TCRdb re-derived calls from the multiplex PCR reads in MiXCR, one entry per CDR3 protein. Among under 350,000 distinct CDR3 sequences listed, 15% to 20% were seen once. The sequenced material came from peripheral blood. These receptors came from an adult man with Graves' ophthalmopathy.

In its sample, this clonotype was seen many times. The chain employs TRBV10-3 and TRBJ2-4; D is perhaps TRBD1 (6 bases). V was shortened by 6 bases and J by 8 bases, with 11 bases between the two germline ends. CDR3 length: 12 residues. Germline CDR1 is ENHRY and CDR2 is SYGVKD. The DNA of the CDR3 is TGTGCCATCAGGGCCGAGGGGGACATTCAGTACTTC. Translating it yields CAIRAEGDIQYF.

CDR3 region: CASRGSRQLETQYF. CDR3 nucleotides: TGTGCCAGCAGGGGATCTCGACAATTAGAGACCCAGTACTTC. The chain has TRBV28 and TRBJ2-5; D uncertain. This CDR3 has 14 amino acids. Germline V lookup: CDR1 MDHEN, CDR2 SYDVKM. The V gene lost 6 bases and the J gene lost 4 bases, with 15 bases spanning the gap.

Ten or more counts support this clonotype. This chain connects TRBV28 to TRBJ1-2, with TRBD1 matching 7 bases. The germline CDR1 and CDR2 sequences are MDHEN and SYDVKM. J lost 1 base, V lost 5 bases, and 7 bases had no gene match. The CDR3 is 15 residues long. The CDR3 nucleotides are TGTGCCAGCAGTCCGGGACAGACTTTTAACTATGGCTACACCTTC. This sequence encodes CASSPGQTFNYGYTF.

The CDR3 protein is CASSLSMFAEAFF. The CDR3 nucleotides are TGTGCCAGCAGTTTATCGATGTTTGCTGAAGCTTTCTTT. This rearrangement joins TRBV27 to TRBJ1-1; D unresolved. Looked up from germline, CDR1 is MNHEY and CDR2 is SMNVEV (reference sequence). This CDR3 spans 13 amino acids. The ends were cut back, 0 bases at V and 6 bases at J, with 8 bases in the middle.

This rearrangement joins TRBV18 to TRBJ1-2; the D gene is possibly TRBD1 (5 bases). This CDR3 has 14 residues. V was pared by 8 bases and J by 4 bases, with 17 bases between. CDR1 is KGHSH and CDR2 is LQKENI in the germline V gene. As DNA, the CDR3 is TGTGCCAGCAGCTCGGGGCCAGGGCTCTATGGCTACACCTTC. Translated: CASSSGPGLYGYTF.

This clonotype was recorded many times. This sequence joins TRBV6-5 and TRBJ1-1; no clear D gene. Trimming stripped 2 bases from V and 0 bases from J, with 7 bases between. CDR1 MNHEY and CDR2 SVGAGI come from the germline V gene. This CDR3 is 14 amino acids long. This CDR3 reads CASSYRAMNTEAFF. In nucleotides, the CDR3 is TGTGCCAGCAGTTACAGGGCCATGAACACTGAAGCTTTCTTT.

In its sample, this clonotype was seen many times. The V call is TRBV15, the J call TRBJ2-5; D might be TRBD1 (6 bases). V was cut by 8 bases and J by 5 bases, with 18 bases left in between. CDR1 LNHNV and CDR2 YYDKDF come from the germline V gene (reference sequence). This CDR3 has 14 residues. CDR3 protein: CATSPLTGFETQYF. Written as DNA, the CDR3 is TGTGCCACCTCCCCATTAACAGGGTTTGAGACCCAGTACTTC. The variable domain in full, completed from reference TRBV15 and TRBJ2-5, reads DAMVIQNPRYQVTQFGKPVTLSCSQTLNHNVMYWYQQKSSQAPKLLFHYYDKDFNNEADTPDNFQSRRPNTSFCFLDIRSPGLGDTAMYLCATSPLTGFETQYFGPGTRLLVL.

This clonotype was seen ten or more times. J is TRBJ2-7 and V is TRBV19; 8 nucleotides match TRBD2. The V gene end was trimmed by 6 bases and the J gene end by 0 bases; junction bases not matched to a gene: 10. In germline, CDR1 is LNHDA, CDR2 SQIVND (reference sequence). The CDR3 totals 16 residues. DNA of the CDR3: TGTGCCAGTAGCTCAACTCCGGGACTAGACTCCTACGAGCAGTACTTC. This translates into CASSSTPGLDSYEQYF. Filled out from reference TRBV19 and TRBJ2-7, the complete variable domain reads DGGITQSPKYLFRKEGQNVTLSCEQNLNHDAMYWYRQDPGQGLRLIYYSQIVNDFQKGDIAEGYSVSREKKESFPLTVTSAQKNPTAFYLCASSSTPGLDSYEQYFGPGTRLTVT.

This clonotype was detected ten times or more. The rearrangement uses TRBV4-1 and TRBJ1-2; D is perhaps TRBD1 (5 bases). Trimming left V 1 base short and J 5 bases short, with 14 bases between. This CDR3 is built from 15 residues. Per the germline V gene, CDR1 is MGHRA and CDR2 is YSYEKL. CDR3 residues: CASSQGMAAGYGYTF. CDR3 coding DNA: TGCGCCAGCAGCCAAGGAATGGCGGCAGGGTATGGCTACACCTTC.

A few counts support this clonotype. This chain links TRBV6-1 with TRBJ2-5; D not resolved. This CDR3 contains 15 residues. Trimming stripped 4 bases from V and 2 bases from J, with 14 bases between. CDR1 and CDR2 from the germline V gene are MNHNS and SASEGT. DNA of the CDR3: TGTGCCAGCAGTGGTGGTGGTTACGGACAAGAGACCCAGTACTTC. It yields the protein CASSGGGYGQETQYF.

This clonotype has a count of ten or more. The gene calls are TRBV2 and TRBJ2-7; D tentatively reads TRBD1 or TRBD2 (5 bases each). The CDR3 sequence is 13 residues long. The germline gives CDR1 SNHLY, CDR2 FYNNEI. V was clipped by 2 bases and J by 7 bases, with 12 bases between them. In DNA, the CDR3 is TGTGCCAGCAGTGAACGGGACCGGGGAGAGCAGTACTTC. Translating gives CASSERDRGEQYF.

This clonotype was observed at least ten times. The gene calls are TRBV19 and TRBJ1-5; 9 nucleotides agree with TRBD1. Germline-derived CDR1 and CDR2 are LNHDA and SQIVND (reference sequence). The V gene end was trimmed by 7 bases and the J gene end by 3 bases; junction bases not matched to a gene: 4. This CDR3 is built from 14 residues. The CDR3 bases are TGTGCCAGTAAACAGGGGGCCACCAATCAGCCCCAGCATTTT. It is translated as CASKQGATNQPQHF.

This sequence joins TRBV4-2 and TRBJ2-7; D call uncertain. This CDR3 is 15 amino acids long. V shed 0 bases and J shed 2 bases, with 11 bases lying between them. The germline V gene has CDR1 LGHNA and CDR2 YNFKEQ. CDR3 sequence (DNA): TGTGCCAGCAGCCAAGATCTGACCTTAGCCTACGAGCAGTACTTC. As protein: CASSQDLTLAYEQYF.

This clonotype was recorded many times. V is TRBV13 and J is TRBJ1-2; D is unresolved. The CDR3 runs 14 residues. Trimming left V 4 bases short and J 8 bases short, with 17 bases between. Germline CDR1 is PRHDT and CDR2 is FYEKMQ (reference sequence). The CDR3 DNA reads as TGTGCCAGCAGCTCCCGAACAGTTCTAGGCGGCTACACCTTC. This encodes CASSSRTVLGGYTF.

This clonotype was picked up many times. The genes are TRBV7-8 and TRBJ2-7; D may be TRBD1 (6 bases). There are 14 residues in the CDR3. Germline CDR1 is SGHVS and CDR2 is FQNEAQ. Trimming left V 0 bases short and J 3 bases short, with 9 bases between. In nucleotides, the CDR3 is TGTGCCAGCAGCTTAGCAGGGGGAATCTACGAGCAGTACTTC. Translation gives CASSLAGGIYEQYF.

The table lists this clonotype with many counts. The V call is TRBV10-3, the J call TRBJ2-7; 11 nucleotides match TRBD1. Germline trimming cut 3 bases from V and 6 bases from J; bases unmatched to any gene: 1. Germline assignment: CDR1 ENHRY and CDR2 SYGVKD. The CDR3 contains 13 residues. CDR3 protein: CAISEGTGGEQYF. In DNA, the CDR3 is TGTGCCATCAGTGAAGGGACAGGGGGCGAGCAGTACTTC.

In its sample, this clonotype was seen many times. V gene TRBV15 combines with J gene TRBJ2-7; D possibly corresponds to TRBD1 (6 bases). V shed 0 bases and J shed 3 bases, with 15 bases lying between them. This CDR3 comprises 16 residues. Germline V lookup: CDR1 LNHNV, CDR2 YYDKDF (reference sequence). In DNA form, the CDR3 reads TGTGCCACCAGCAGAGACCCCTCAGGGGTTCGCTACGAGCAGTACTTC. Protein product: CATSRDPSGVRYEQYF.

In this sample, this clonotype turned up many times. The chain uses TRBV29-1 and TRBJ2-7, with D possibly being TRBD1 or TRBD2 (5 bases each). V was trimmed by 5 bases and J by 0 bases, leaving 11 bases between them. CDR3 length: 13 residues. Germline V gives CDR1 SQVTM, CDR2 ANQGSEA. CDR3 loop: CSVQVGTSYEQYF. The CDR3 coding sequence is TGCAGCGTTCAGGTGGGGACCTCCTACGAGCAGTACTTC.

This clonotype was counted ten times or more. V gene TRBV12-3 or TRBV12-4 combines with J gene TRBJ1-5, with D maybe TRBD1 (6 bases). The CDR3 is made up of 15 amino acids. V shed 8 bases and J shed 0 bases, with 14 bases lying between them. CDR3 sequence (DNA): TGTGCCAGCCGGAGGGGGACGTATAGCAATCAGCCCCAGCATTTT. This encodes CASRRGTYSNQPQHF.

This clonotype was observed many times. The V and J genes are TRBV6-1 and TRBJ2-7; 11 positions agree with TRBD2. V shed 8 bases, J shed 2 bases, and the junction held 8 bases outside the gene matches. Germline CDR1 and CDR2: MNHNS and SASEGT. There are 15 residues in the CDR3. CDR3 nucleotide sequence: TGTGCCAGCGAGATAGCGGGAGGGCTCCCCTACGAGCAGTACTTC. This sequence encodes CASEIAGGLPYEQYF.

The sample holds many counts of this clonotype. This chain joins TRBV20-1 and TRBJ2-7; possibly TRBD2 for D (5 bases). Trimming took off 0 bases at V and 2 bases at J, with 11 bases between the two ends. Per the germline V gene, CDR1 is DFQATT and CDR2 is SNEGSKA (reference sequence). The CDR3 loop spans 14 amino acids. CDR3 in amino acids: CSAREAEGAYEQYF. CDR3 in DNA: TGCAGTGCTAGAGAGGCCGAGGGAGCCTACGAGCAGTACTTC.

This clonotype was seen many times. The chain's CDR3 is CASSFSLGPQHF. DNA for the CDR3: TGTGCCAGCAGTTTCTCGTTAGGGCCCCAGCATTTT. The chain carries TRBV28 and TRBJ1-5, with D hard to call. Trimming removed 3 bases at V and 9 bases at J, with 9 bases between. The CDR3 runs 12 residues. The germline V gene has CDR1 MDHEN and CDR2 SYDVKM.